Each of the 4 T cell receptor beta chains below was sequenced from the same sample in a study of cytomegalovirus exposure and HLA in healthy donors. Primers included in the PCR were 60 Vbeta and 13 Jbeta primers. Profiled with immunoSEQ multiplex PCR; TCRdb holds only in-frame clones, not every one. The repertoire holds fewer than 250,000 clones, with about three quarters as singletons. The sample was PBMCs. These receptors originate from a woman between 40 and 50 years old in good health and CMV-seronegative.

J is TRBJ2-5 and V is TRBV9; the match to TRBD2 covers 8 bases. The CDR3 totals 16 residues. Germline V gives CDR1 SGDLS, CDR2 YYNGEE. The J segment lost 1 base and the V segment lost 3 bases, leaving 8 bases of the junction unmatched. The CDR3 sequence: CASSAQIAGPQETQYF. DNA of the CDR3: TGTGCCAGCAGCGCCCAGATAGCGGGACCCCAAGAGACCCAGTACTTC.

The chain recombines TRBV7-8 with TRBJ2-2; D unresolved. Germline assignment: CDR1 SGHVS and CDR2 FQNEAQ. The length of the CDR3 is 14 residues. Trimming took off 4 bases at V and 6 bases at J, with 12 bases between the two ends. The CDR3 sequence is CASSYLELAGELFF. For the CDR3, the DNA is TGTGCCAGCAGCTACTTAGAGTTGGCCGGGGAGCTGTTTTTT.

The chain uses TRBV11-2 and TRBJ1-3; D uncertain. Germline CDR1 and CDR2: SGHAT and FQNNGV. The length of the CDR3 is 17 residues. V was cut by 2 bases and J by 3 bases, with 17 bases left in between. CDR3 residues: CASSLLSVQTIGNTIYF. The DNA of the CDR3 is TGTGCCAGCAGCTTATTGTCCGTCCAGACAATTGGAAACACCATATATTTT.

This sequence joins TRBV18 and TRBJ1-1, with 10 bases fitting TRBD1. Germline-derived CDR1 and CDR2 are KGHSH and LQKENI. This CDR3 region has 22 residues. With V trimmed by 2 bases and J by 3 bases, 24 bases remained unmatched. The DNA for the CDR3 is TGTGCCAGCTCACCAAAGCTGTTCGGGACAGGGGTAAATGGGGGACGGGACACTGAAGCTTTCTTT. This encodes CASSPKLFGTGVNGGRDTEAFF.